A single sample is the source of the 19 T cell receptor beta chains below, sequenced in a study of blood T cell repertoires in COVID-19. Sequencing was performed with immunoSEQ multiplex PCR; in TCRdb, only in-frame clones are kept and a portion is missing. Here the sample spans some 96,000 clones, 75% to 90% being singletons. The specimen sequenced was peripheral blood. These receptors were collected from a man aged 80 or over with acute or convalescent COVID-19.

As to this clone: Compared with germline, one end of the junction differs, possibly owing to a read error. The J gene is TRBJ1-5, the V gene TRBV2; tentative D call: TRBD1 (6 bases). The CDR3 has 13 amino acids. Germline CDR1 and CDR2: SNHLY and FYNNEI. CDR3 nucleotides: TGTGCCACCAGTGACAGGAACAATCAGCCCCAGCATTTT. Translation: CATSDRNNQPQHF.

The V call is TRBV28, the J call TRBJ1-2; D unresolved. This CDR3 has 12 residues. Trimming stripped 6 bases from V and 2 bases from J, with 7 bases between. Germline CDR1 and CDR2: MDHEN and SYDVKM. CDR3 DNA: TGTGCCAGCAGAGGAGGGAACTATGGCTACACCTTC. It encodes CASRGGNYGYTF.

J is TRBJ1-2 and V is TRBV28; 9 bases map to TRBD1. Germline CDR1 and CDR2: MDHEN and SYDVKM. V lost 5 bases, J lost 8 bases, and 9 bases stayed unmatched. The CDR3 spans 14 residues. In DNA, the CDR3 is TGTGCCAGCAGTACCCCCGGGACAGGGAACGGCTACACCTTC. Protein: CASSTPGTGNGYTF.

This chain connects TRBV2 to TRBJ2-1; D not resolved. CDR3 length equals 13 residues. The germline CDR1 and CDR2 sequences are SNHLY and FYNNEI. V was pared by 5 bases and J by 4 bases, with 9 bases between. The CDR3 here is CASSSPVYNEQFF. The DNA of the CDR3 is TGTGCCAGCAGTTCGCCGGTGTACAATGAGCAGTTCTTC.

This clone was seen a few times. The rearrangement uses TRBV27 and TRBJ1-5; D possibly corresponds to TRBD1 (5 bases). CDR1 and CDR2 (germline): MNHEY, SMNVEV (reference sequence). This CDR3 region has 15 residues. Between the trimmed V and J ends, which lost 8 bases and 0 bases, there was a span of 14 bases. The CDR3 reads CASYDSLYSNQPQHF. DNA of the CDR3: TGTGCCAGCTATGACAGCCTCTATAGCAATCAGCCCCAGCATTTT.

The rearrangement uses TRBV28 and TRBJ1-2; TRBD1 matches 12 bases. With V trimmed by 4 bases and J by 8 bases, 8 bases remained unmatched. Germline V gives CDR1 MDHEN, CDR2 SYDVKM. This CDR3 spans 15 amino acids. In DNA, the CDR3 is TGTGCCAGCAGTTCCGGGGGACAGGGGGCGGGAGGCTACACCTTC. Protein product: CASSSGGQGAGGYTF.

The chain joins TRBV28 to TRBJ2-5; maybe TRBD2 (5 bases). The CDR3 is 14 residues long. The germline V gene has CDR1 MDHEN and CDR2 SYDVKM. V lost 3 bases to trimming and J lost 5 bases, with 13 bases between them. DNA of the CDR3: TGTGCCAGCAGTTTTTGGCTAGCTGGCGAGACCCAGTACTTC. It is translated as CASSFWLAGETQYF.

The chain employs TRBV11-3 and TRBJ2-1; 8 nucleotides line up with TRBD2. The germline V gene encodes CDR1 SGHNT and CDR2 YENEEA. V shed 5 bases, J shed 3 bases, and the junction held 9 bases outside the gene matches. This CDR3 is built from 16 residues. The CDR3 loop is CASSPGLAVNYNEQFF. The CDR3 DNA follows: TGTGCCAGCAGCCCCGGACTAGCCGTAAACTACAATGAGCAGTTCTTC.

The chain uses TRBV5-1 and TRBJ2-1, with 8 bases fitting TRBD1. After removal of 4 bases from V and 5 bases from J, the junction contained 8 bases not matched to a gene. CDR3 length equals 15 residues. CDR1 SGHRS and CDR2 YFSETQ come from the germline V gene. The CDR3 DNA sequence: TGCGCCAGCAGCATACGACAGGGGCAAAACAATGAGCAGTTCTTC. This encodes CASSIRQGQNNEQFF.

The CDR3 region has the DNA TGCGCCAGCAGCTTGGAGGTAGCGGGGGGCGAGCAGTACTTC. Amino acids: CASSLEVAGGEQYF. This rearrangement joins TRBV5-1 to TRBJ2-7; 10 bases are a match to TRBD2. Germline CDR1 is SGHRS and CDR2 is YFSETQ. CDR3 length: 14 residues. The V segment lost 0 bases and the J segment 6 bases; nucleotides outside the gene matches: 3.

The chain is built from TRBV5-4 and TRBJ2-2, with 13 bases matching TRBD2. The CDR3 is 16 amino acids. Per germline, CDR1 SGHNT and CDR2 YYREEE (reference sequence). J was trimmed by 5 bases and V by 4 bases; bases with no gene match: 5. CDR3 in DNA: TGTGCCAGCAGCCGAGGACTAGCGGGAGAAACCGGGGAGCTGTTTTTT. Amino acid sequence: CASSRGLAGETGELFF.

The sample holds a few counts of this clone. The V call is TRBV2, the J call TRBJ2-7; 13 nucleotides line up with TRBD2. The J segment lost 3 bases and the V segment lost 1 base, leaving 12 bases of the junction unmatched. Germline V gene lookup returns CDR1 SNHLY and CDR2 FYNNEI. The CDR3 runs to 19 residues. CDR3 DNA sequence: TGTGCCAGCAGTGAAGATTTCGGACTAGCGGGAGTACTGATCTACGAGCAGTACTTC. This translates into CASSEDFGLAGVLIYEQYF.

V is TRBV12-3 or TRBV12-4 and J is TRBJ1-6, with no clear D. The CDR3 extends over 11 amino acids. V lost 3 bases and J 14 bases, leaving 8 bases between the germline ends. The CDR3 protein is CASSLSGSLHF. In DNA form, the CDR3 reads TGTGCCAGCAGTTTGTCCGGGTCCCTCCACTTT.

The chain carries TRBV15 and TRBJ2-1, with TRBD1 matching over 7 bases. Germline assignment: CDR1 LNHNV and CDR2 YYDKDF (reference sequence). This CDR3 region has 14 residues. The junction had 5 bases not matched to a gene; V was cut back by 0 bases and J by 9 bases. CDR3 region: CATSREFGTVEQFF. The CDR3 DNA reads TGTGCCACCAGCAGAGAATTTGGGACAGTTGAGCAGTTCTTC.

This chain joins TRBV28 and TRBJ2-5; the match to TRBD2 covers 10 bases. Germline trimming cut 1 base from V and 5 bases from J; bases unmatched to any gene: 10. CDR1 MDHEN and CDR2 SYDVKM come from the germline V gene. The CDR3 consists of 17 residues. The CDR3 region is CASSLFVLAGAWETQYF. CDR3 nucleotide sequence: TGTGCCAGCAGTTTATTCGTGCTAGCGGGAGCCTGGGAGACCCAGTACTTC.

The chain uses TRBV27 and TRBJ2-7, with 8 bases that match TRBD2. The germline V gene has CDR1 MNHEY and CDR2 SMNVEV (reference sequence). V shed 6 bases, J shed 6 bases, and the junction held 13 bases outside the gene matches. This CDR3 spans 15 amino acids. The CDR3 here is CASSIYGGGGLEQYF. The CDR3, as DNA: TGTGCCAGCAGCATCTACGGGGGGGGAGGACTCGAGCAGTACTTC.

The chain carries TRBV11-2 and TRBJ2-4; D unresolved. Trimming stripped 4 bases from V and 1 base from J, with 20 bases between. The CDR3 extends over 18 amino acids. Germline CDR1 is SGHAT and CDR2 is FQNNGV. The CDR3 DNA follows: TGTGCCAGCAGCTCCCCTGACTGGCGAAGGTTGGCCAAAAACATTCAGTACTTC. Its protein is CASSSPDWRRLAKNIQYF.

The rearrangement uses TRBV7-3 and TRBJ2-1; a possible D gene is TRBD1 (6 bases). Between the trimmed V and J ends, which lost 1 base and 2 bases, there was a span of 12 bases. The CDR3 consists of 16 residues. Germline V gene sequence: CDR1 SGHTA, CDR2 FQGTGA. CDR3 region: CASSLIGGAPYNEQFF. CDR3 DNA sequence: TGTGCCAGCAGCTTAATAGGGGGAGCCCCCTACAATGAGCAGTTCTTC. Full variable domain (outside the CDR3, taken from reference TRBV7-3 and TRBJ2-1): GAGVSQTPSNKVTEKGKYVELRCDPISGHTALYWYRQSLGQGPEFLIYFQGTGAADDSGLPNDRFFAVRPEGSVSTLKIQRTERGDSAVYLCASSLIGGAPYNEQFFGPGTRLTVL.

This clone has only a few counts. V gene TRBV6-5 combines with J gene TRBJ1-1; 8 nucleotides line up with TRBD1. Germline trimming cut 5 bases from V and 3 bases from J; bases unmatched to any gene: 5. This CDR3 is built from 14 residues. Looked up from germline, CDR1 is MNHEY and CDR2 is SVGAGI. The CDR3 sequence: CASSLRTGHTEAFF. CDR3 DNA sequence: TGTGCCAGCAGTCTCCGGACAGGGCACACTGAAGCTTTCTTT.